The present entry profiles one TCR beta chain with its context. The CDR3 extends over 11 amino acids. CDR1 and CDR2 (germline): SQVTM, ANQGSEA. The data originate from a study of monozygotic twins with inflammatory bowel disease. TCRdb re-called the 5' RACE reads, yielding one record per CDR3 amino acid sequence without DNA. Across 150,000 to 200,000 distinct CDR3 sequences, the top ten clones capture less than 7.5% of the sample. This chain connects TRBV29-1 to TRBJ1-1; TCRdb's D call, TRBD1, is unchecked because there is no DNA. The clonotype originates from a human donor with ulcerative colitis or Crohn's disease, or a healthy co-twin of an affected twin (not recorded which). The sample was blood. CDR3 residues: CSVTRGAEAFF.